This TCR beta chain was retrieved from a study of blood T cell repertoires in COVID-19. Study-wide background: Researchers got acute and convalescent COVID-19 samples from the United States, Italy and Spain. From T cells, B-cell-depleted T cells, or PBMCs came the material, which was cDNA or gDNA.

Germline CDR1 is ENHRY and CDR2 is SYGVKD. The CDR3 totals 13 residues. The V and J ends lost 6 bases and 1 base respectively, with 9 bases between them. Authors' processing steps: Reference gene primers were amplified, and this amplification served to estimate nucleated cell counts. Profiling relied on immunoSEQ multiplex PCR, and the TCRdb table lists in-frame clones only, not all of them. V, J and clone size reflect that table, while D and trimming were determined from the DNA. This sample has under 300,000 clones, with 84% found just once. V gene TRBV10-3 combines with J gene TRBJ1-1; D perhaps matches TRBD1 (5 bases). The TCR sequence derives from a woman aged 40 to 50 who had recovered from COVID-19. Sequencing was performed on peripheral blood. CDR3 sequence reads: CAIRGQGNTEAFF. Here the CDR3 DNA reads TGTGCCATCAGAGGGCAGGGGAACACTGAAGCTTTCTTT.